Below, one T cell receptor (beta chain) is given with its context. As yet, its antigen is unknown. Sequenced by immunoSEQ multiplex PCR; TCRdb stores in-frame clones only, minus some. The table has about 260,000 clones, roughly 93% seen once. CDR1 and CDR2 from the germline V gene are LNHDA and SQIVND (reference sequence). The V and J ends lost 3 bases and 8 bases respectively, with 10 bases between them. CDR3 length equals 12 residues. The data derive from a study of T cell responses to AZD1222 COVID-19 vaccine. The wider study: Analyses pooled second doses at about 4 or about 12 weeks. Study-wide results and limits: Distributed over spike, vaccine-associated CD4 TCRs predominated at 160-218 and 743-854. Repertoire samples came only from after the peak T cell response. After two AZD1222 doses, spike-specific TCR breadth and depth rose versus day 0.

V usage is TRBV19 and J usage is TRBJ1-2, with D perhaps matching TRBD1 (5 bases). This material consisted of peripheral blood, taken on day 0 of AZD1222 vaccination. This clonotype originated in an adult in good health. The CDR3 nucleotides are TGTGCCAGTAGTATCACCCAGGGAGGCTACACCTTC. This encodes CASSITQGGYTF.